This record concerns one T cell receptor beta chain sequence. This entry is derived from a study of blood T cell repertoires in COVID-19. Across the study: Collection of acute and convalescent COVID-19 samples took place in the United States, Italy and Spain. Nucleic acid was either cDNA or gDNA, and it came from T cells, B-cell-depleted T cells, or PBMCs.

Recruited during active infection, patients (from Seattle) were subsequently followed longitudinally. V was cut by 5 bases and J by 2 bases, with 14 bases left in between. Germline V CDR1 and CDR2: SGDLS, YYNGEE. CDR3 size: 15 residues. In the original workflow: The authors estimated nucleated cell counts from reference gene primer amplification. The method was immunoSEQ multiplex PCR; TCRdb's version includes in-frame clones alone and lacks a portion of them. V, J and clone size are taken as reported in that table, and D and trimming were inferred from the DNA itself. The top ten clones hold roughly 9.7% of a sample with tens of thousands of clones, roughly 85% of them seen once.

Source material: peripheral blood. This sequence was found in a man in his sixties with COVID-19, enrolled during active disease. The chain couples TRBV9 to TRBJ2-1, with D possibly TRBD1 on 5 matching bases. DNA of the CDR3: TGTGCCAGCAGTCCTCAGGGAAACACCTACAATGAGCAGTTCTTC. Translating it yields CASSPQGNTYNEQFF.